These 16 T cell receptor beta chains came from one sample sequenced in a study of T cells in Graves' hyperthyroidism and ophthalmopathy. Amplified regions were TCR beta CDR3 sequences from RNA transcripts. The primer set for the first-round RT-PCR of the TCR CDR3 was HTBI. TCRdb reprocessed the multiplex PCR reads via MiXCR and lists one record per CDR3 protein. The profile covers approximately 640,000 distinct CDR3 sequences, with less than 45% appearing a single time and about 7.2% taken by the ten largest. Sequenced sample: peripheral blood or thyroid tissue (not recorded which). The receptors derive from an adult man with Graves' disease, either hyperthyroidism or ophthalmopathy (not recorded which).

This clonotype was seen only a few times. The chain carries TRBV7-9 and TRBJ1-6; perhaps TRBD1 as D (5 bases). The CDR3 is made up of 12 amino acids. The germline gives CDR1 SEHNR, CDR2 FQNEAQ (reference sequence). Trimming stripped 4 bases from V and 10 bases from J, with 8 bases between. The DNA for the CDR3 is TGTGCCAGCAGCTCAGGGTTGTCACCCCTCCACTTT. Amino acids: CASSSGLSPLHF.

This chain links TRBV7-8 with TRBJ1-2; D might be TRBD1 (5 bases). This CDR3 is 15 amino acids long. V gave up 4 bases and J gave up 6 bases, with 18 bases separating them. The germline V gene has CDR1 SGHVS and CDR2 FQNEAQ. The CDR3 coding sequence is TGTGCCAGCAGCTCAACCGGTCAGGGTTCAGATGGCTACACCTTC. Translated: CASSSTGQGSDGYTF.

This clonotype occurred many times. The J gene is TRBJ1-5, the V gene TRBV20-1, with D uncertain. The CDR3 contains 13 residues. Per germline, CDR1 DFQATT and CDR2 SNEGSKA (reference sequence). V lost 4 bases to trimming and J lost 3 bases, with 10 bases between them. Here the CDR3 DNA reads TGCAGTGCTAAGACCGCTGACAATCAGCCCCAGCATTTT. Translating gives CSAKTADNQPQHF.

The V and J genes are TRBV5-1 and TRBJ2-7, with 7 bases matching TRBD1. Trimming took 0 bases from V and 5 from J; bases not matched to a gene: 8. This CDR3 contains 15 residues. Germline lookup yields CDR1 SGHRS and CDR2 YFSETQ. The CDR3 coding sequence is TGCGCCAGCAGCTTGGGGGCAGGGGGTGGTCACGAGCAGTACTTC. This sequence encodes CASSLGAGGGHEQYF.

This clonotype was seen ten or more times. The genes are TRBV10-3 and TRBJ1-5; D ambiguous. Trimming took off 2 bases at V and 4 bases at J, with 6 bases between the two ends. Germline V gene data show CDR1 as ENHRY and CDR2 as SYGVKD. This CDR3 has 13 residues. This chain's CDR3 is CAISEPGNQPQHF. The CDR3 DNA sequence: TGTGCCATCAGTGAGCCGGGAAATCAGCCCCAGCATTTT.

There are a few counts of this clonotype. V gene TRBV29-1 combines with J gene TRBJ1-2; TRBD1 aligns across 9 bases. CDR3 size: 17 residues. Trimming took 7 bases from V and 0 from J; bases not matched to a gene: 15. Per the germline V gene, CDR1 is SQVTM and CDR2 is ANQGSEA. The CDR3 bases are TGCAGCGCCCGGCTTCCGGGACAGGGTAAAGCTAACTATGGCTACACCTTC. This codes for CSARLPGQGKANYGYTF.

This sequence joins TRBV5-1 and TRBJ2-7, with no clear D. The CDR3 has 15 amino acids. V was shortened by 4 bases and J by 2 bases, with 16 bases between the two germline ends. The germline V gene has CDR1 SGHRS and CDR2 YFSETQ. CDR3 coding DNA: TGCGCCAGCAGCCTCGACTCTCAAAGAACCTACGAGCAGTACTTC. Translating gives CASSLDSQRTYEQYF.

The V call is TRBV19, the J call TRBJ1-1; unclear D gene. The length of the CDR3 is 13 residues. V lost 6 bases and J lost 4, with 12 bases in between. Germline V lookup: CDR1 LNHDA, CDR2 SQIVND (reference sequence). The CDR3 sequence: CASRITAGTEAFF. CDR3 coding DNA: TGTGCCAGTAGAATAACGGCGGGCACTGAAGCTTTCTTT.

V usage is TRBV3-1 and J usage is TRBJ1-1; 7 bases match TRBD1. V lost 11 bases, J lost 3 bases, and 9 bases stayed unmatched. The CDR3 length is 13 residues. CDR1 is LGHDT, CDR2 YNNKEL, per germline (reference sequence). The DNA for the CDR3 is TGTGCCGCAGGACAGGCCGGAGACACTGAAGCTTTCTTT. Protein product: CAAGQAGDTEAFF.

At least ten counts were recorded for this clonotype. The CDR3 coding sequence is TGTGCCAGCAGCTTAACCATGGACGGCTACACCTTC. This encodes CASSLTMDGYTF. This sequence joins TRBV7-9 and TRBJ1-2; D gene unclear. The CDR3 length is 12 residues. The V gene lost 2 bases and the J gene lost 8 bases, with 9 bases spanning the gap. CDR1 SEHNR and CDR2 FQNEAQ come from the germline V gene (reference sequence).

The rearrangement uses TRBV30 and TRBJ1-2, with D uncertain. This CDR3 contains 13 residues. The germline V and J ends were trimmed by 3 bases and 7 bases, with 15 bases remaining between them. CDR1 is GTSNPN, CDR2 SVGIG, per germline (reference sequence). This chain's CDR3 is CAWRAALRAGYTF. The CDR3 coding sequence is TGTGCCTGGAGGGCAGCCCTTCGGGCTGGCTACACCTTC.

The rearrangement uses TRBV7-9 and TRBJ2-7, with 15 positions matching TRBD2. From germline, CDR1 is SEHNR and CDR2 FQNEAQ (reference sequence). The trim removed 6 bases at V and 4 bases at J, leaving 4 bases unmatched. This CDR3 comprises 15 residues. In DNA form, the CDR3 reads TGTGCCAGCAGGGAAGGACTAGCGGGGGGGTACGAGCAGTACTTC. Protein: CASREGLAGGYEQYF.

This chain connects TRBV12-3 or TRBV12-4 to TRBJ1-5; 7 bases line up with TRBD1. V shed 5 bases, J shed 9 bases, and the junction held 10 bases outside the gene matches. The CDR3 runs 14 residues. The CDR3: CASSQNSNRGPQHF. As DNA, the CDR3 is TGTGCCAGCAGTCAGAATTCAAACAGGGGGCCCCAGCATTTT.

This clonotype was detected ten times or more. V is TRBV10-2 and J is TRBJ1-2; D call uncertain. The germline CDR1 and CDR2 sequences are WSHSY and SAAADI. The ends were cut back, 3 bases at V and 5 bases at J, with 13 bases in the middle. There are 14 residues in the CDR3. CDR3 sequence reads: CASSDGGRTYGYTF. CDR3 sequence (DNA): TGCGCCAGCAGTGATGGAGGCAGAACATATGGCTACACCTTC.

V usage is TRBV7-8 and J usage is TRBJ1-5; 7 positions match TRBD1. Trimming took 4 bases from V and 1 from J; bases not matched to a gene: 7. The germline gives CDR1 SGHVS, CDR2 FQNEAQ. The CDR3 runs 16 residues. The CDR3 loop reads CASSYGQALSNQPQHF. The CDR3 DNA is TGTGCCAGCAGCTACGGACAGGCCTTAAGCAATCAGCCCCAGCATTTT. The full variable domain, with the rest looked up from reference TRBV7-8 and TRBJ1-5, is GAGVSQSPRYKVAKRGQDVALRCDPISGHVSLFWYQQALGQGPEFLTYFQNEAQLDKSGLPSDRFFAERPEGSVSTLKIQRTQQEDSAVYLCASSYGQALSNQPQHFGDGTRLSIL.

This clonotype appeared many times. This chain links TRBV7-9 with TRBJ2-7; D not certain. V lost 5 bases to trimming and J lost 5 bases, with 13 bases between them. CDR3 length: 13 amino acids. Germline CDR1 and CDR2: SEHNR and FQNEAQ (reference sequence). The CDR3 protein is CASSPWVSDEQYF. CDR3 DNA sequence: TGTGCCAGCAGCCCCTGGGTGAGTGACGAGCAGTACTTC.